A selection of T cell receptor beta chains follows, all from one sample in a study of OX40 agonist ivuxolimab in advanced cancers. TCRdb keeps only in-frame clones here, not all; method: immunoSEQ multiplex PCR. There are roughly 30,000 clones in the sample; roughly 87% occur only once, and approximately 50% lies in the top ten. This specimen consisted of CD4+ or CD8+ T cells sorted from blood, obtained in a trial of the OX40 agonist ivuxolimab. These TCRs come from an adult with an advanced solid tumor such as melanoma, head and neck, liver or kidney cancer. Each CDR3 is given with its conserved first and last residue. Fields, in order: J gene, V gene, clone size, CDR3 length, D gene, CDR3 protein, CDR3 DNA. A D gene is named only where the DNA matches it firmly. Clone sizes are given selectively: once, few, many, or a class where the clone is expanded.

J gene: TRBJ2-5
V gene: TRBV30
clone size: NA
CDR3 length: 15
D gene: TRBD2
CDR3 protein: CAWSGGGGAGETQYF
CDR3 DNA: TGTGCCTGGAGTGGTGGCGGGGGGGCCGGCGAGACCCAGTACTTC

J gene: TRBJ1-6
V gene: TRBV19
clone size: NA
CDR3 length: 15
D gene: NA
CDR3 protein: CASSLGSSYNSPLHF
CDR3 DNA: TGTGCCAGTAGTCTGGGGAGCTCCTATAATTCACCCCTCCACTTT

J gene: TRBJ2-1
V gene: TRBV5-1
clone size: hyperexpanded
CDR3 length: 17
D gene: TRBD2
CDR3 protein: CASSASSLAGGRNEQFF
CDR3 DNA: TGCGCCAGCAGCGCTTCCTCACTAGCGGGGGGAAGGAATGAGCAGTTCTTC

J gene: TRBJ2-1
V gene: TRBV6-4
clone size: few
CDR3 length: 15
D gene: TRBD2
CDR3 protein: CASSVTSGEYNEQFF
CDR3 DNA: TGTGCCAGCAGTGTGACTAGCGGGGAGTACAATGAGCAGTTCTTC

J gene: TRBJ1-1
V gene: TRBV30
clone size: few
CDR3 length: 13
D gene: NA
CDR3 protein: CAWKGLLNTEAFF
CDR3 DNA: TGTGCCTGGAAGGGCCTGTTGAACACTGAAGCTTTCTTT

J gene: TRBJ2-5
V gene: TRBV15
clone size: NA
CDR3 length: 13
D gene: NA
CDR3 protein: CATSRDLGETQYF
CDR3 DNA: TGTGCCACCAGCAGAGATCTGGGGGAGACCCAGTACTTC

J gene: TRBJ2-7
V gene: TRBV9
clone size: NA
CDR3 length: 13
D gene: TRBD2
CDR3 protein: CASSVEGGFEQYF
CDR3 DNA: TGTGCCAGCAGCGTAGAGGGAGGGTTCGAGCAGTACTTC

J gene: TRBJ2-1
V gene: TRBV27
clone size: NA
CDR3 length: 15
D gene: NA
CDR3 protein: CASSSTTGGINEQFF
CDR3 DNA: TGTGCCAGCAGTTCTACCACAGGCGGAATTAATGAGCAGTTCTTC

J gene: TRBJ2-7
V gene: TRBV27
clone size: NA
CDR3 length: 14
D gene: NA
CDR3 protein: CASSLGAVSYEQYF
CDR3 DNA: TGTGCCAGCAGTTTAGGCGCAGTCTCCTACGAGCAGTACTTC

J gene: TRBJ1-6
V gene: TRBV28
clone size: NA
CDR3 length: 15
D gene: NA
CDR3 protein: CASSPGPQKGSPLHF
CDR3 DNA: TGTGCCAGCAGTCCAGGACCGCAAAAGGGTTCACCCCTCCACTTT

J gene: TRBJ1-1
V gene: TRBV6-5
clone size: NA
CDR3 length: 14
D gene: NA
CDR3 protein: CASTPGGAVTEAFF
CDR3 DNA: TGTGCCAGCACCCCGGGGGGAGCCGTCACTGAAGCTTTCTTT

J gene: TRBJ2-5
V gene: TRBV4-3
clone size: NA
CDR3 length: 13
D gene: NA
CDR3 protein: CASSQAGRQEQYF
CDR3 DNA: TGCGCCAGCAGCCAAGCGGGACGACAGGAGCAGTACTTC

J gene: TRBJ1-6
V gene: TRBV27
clone size: NA
CDR3 length: 15
D gene: NA
CDR3 protein: CASSLEGTRGSPLHF
CDR3 DNA: TGTGCCAGCAGTTTAGAGGGGACGAGGGGTTCACCCCTCCACTTT

J gene: TRBJ2-7
V gene: TRBV27
clone size: NA
CDR3 length: 18
D gene: NA
CDR3 protein: CASSLSGGGGGGSYEQYF
CDR3 DNA: TGTGCCAGCAGTTTATCAGGCGGAGGGGGAGGCGGCTCCTACGAGCAGTACTTC

J gene: TRBJ2-7
V gene: TRBV5-6
clone size: NA
CDR3 length: 14
D gene: TRBD1
CDR3 protein: CASSFGTGVYEQYF
CDR3 DNA: TGTGCCAGCAGCTTCGGGACAGGGGTCTACGAGCAGTACTTC

J gene: TRBJ1-5
V gene: TRBV6-4
clone size: NA
CDR3 length: 16
D gene: NA
CDR3 protein: CASSDRQVLSNQPQHF
CDR3 DNA: TGTGCCAGCAGTGACCGACAGGTTCTTAGCAATCAGCCCCAGCATTTT

J gene: TRBJ2-3
V gene: TRBV4-3
clone size: NA
CDR3 length: 15
D gene: NA
CDR3 protein: CASSQDPRGTDTQYF
CDR3 DNA: TGCGCCAGCAGCCAAGATCCCCGTGGCACAGATACGCAGTATTTT

J gene: TRBJ2-5
V gene: TRBV6-5
clone size: once
CDR3 length: 12
D gene: NA
CDR3 protein: CASRAVQETQYF
CDR3 DNA: TGTGCCAGCAGGGCGGTTCAAGAGACCCAGTACTTC

J gene: TRBJ1-2
V gene: TRBV27
clone size: NA
CDR3 length: 16
D gene: NA
CDR3 protein: CASSSSVGQTSYGYTF
CDR3 DNA: TGTGCCAGCAGTTCATCAGTCGGACAGACCTCCTATGGCTACACCTTC

J gene: TRBJ1-2
V gene: TRBV11-1
clone size: NA
CDR3 length: 10
D gene: NA
CDR3 protein: CAEPGEGYTF
CDR3 DNA: TGTGCCGAGCCAGGGGAAGGCTACACCTTC

J gene: TRBJ1-1
V gene: TRBV28
clone size: NA
CDR3 length: 16
D gene: TRBD1
CDR3 protein: CASSLLEGAEYTEAFF
CDR3 DNA: TGTGCCAGCAGCTTGCTCGAGGGGGCAGAGTACACTGAAGCTTTCTTT

J gene: TRBJ2-7
V gene: TRBV10-1
clone size: NA
CDR3 length: 14
D gene: NA
CDR3 protein: CASSEGDSSYEQYF
CDR3 DNA: TGCGCCAGCAGTGAGGGCGACAGTTCCTACGAGCAGTACTTC

J gene: TRBJ2-7
V gene: TRBV6-5
clone size: NA
CDR3 length: 13
D gene: NA
CDR3 protein: CASSDPGGYEQYF
CDR3 DNA: TGTGCCAGCAGCGACCCCGGAGGATACGAGCAGTACTTC

J gene: TRBJ2-1
V gene: TRBV19
clone size: NA
CDR3 length: 16
D gene: TRBD1
CDR3 protein: CASSEPGTGATYEQFF
CDR3 DNA: TGTGCCAGTAGTGAACCCGGGACAGGGGCTACCTATGAGCAGTTCTTC

J gene: TRBJ2-1
V gene: TRBV5-1
clone size: NA
CDR3 length: 13
D gene: NA
CDR3 protein: CASSLVGANEQFF
CDR3 DNA: TGCGCCAGCAGCTTGGTCGGGGCCAATGAGCAGTTCTTC

J gene: TRBJ2-7
V gene: TRBV5-5
clone size: NA
CDR3 length: 16
D gene: NA
CDR3 protein: CASSLRPAQGLSEQYF
CDR3 DNA: TGTGCCAGCAGCTTACGTCCAGCGCAGGGCTTGAGCGAGCAGTACTTC

J gene: TRBJ2-7
V gene: TRBV25-1
clone size: NA
CDR3 length: 15
D gene: TRBD2
CDR3 protein: CASSATGGYRREQYF
CDR3 DNA: TGTGCCAGCAGTGCTACGGGGGGTTATCGTCGGGAGCAGTACTTC

J gene: TRBJ1-2
V gene: TRBV9
clone size: NA
CDR3 length: 12
D gene: NA
CDR3 protein: CASTGTNYGYTF
CDR3 DNA: TGTGCCAGTACAGGGACTAACTATGGCTACACCTTC

J gene: TRBJ2-1
V gene: TRBV6-6
clone size: NA
CDR3 length: 9
D gene: TRBD2
CDR3 protein: CAAGGTEFF
CDR3 DNA: TGTGCCGCGGGGGGCACTGAGTTCTTC

J gene: TRBJ2-1
V gene: TRBV15
clone size: NA
CDR3 length: 16
D gene: NA
CDR3 protein: CATSRDGSTVLDEQFF
CDR3 DNA: TGTGCCACCAGCAGAGACGGGTCCACGGTTTTGGATGAGCAGTTCTTC

J gene: TRBJ1-1
V gene: TRBV4-3
clone size: NA
CDR3 length: 12
D gene: NA
CDR3 protein: CASSALNTEAFF
CDR3 DNA: TGCGCCAGCAGCGCTCTGAACACTGAAGCTTTCTTT

J gene: TRBJ2-2
V gene: TRBV5-4
clone size: NA
CDR3 length: 17
D gene: TRBD2
CDR3 protein: CASSPDSGGAYTGELFF
CDR3 DNA: TGTGCCAGCAGCCCAGATAGCGGGGGGGCGTACACCGGGGAGCTGTTTTTT

J gene: TRBJ2-1
V gene: TRBV9
clone size: once
CDR3 length: 15
D gene: NA
CDR3 protein: CASSVEGSPYNEQFF
CDR3 DNA: TGTGCCAGCAGCGTAGAGGGATCCCCCTACAATGAGCAGTTCTTC

J gene: TRBJ2-1
V gene: TRBV7-2
clone size: NA
CDR3 length: 16
D gene: TRBD1
CDR3 protein: CASSPGQGSSYNEQFF
CDR3 DNA: TGTGCCAGCAGCCCCGGACAGGGTAGCTCCTACAATGAGCAGTTCTTC

J gene: TRBJ2-1
V gene: TRBV19
clone size: once
CDR3 length: 15
D gene: TRBD1
CDR3 protein: CASSIGTGLETEQFF
CDR3 DNA: TGTGCCAGTAGTATTGGGACAGGGTTGGAAACGGAGCAGTTCTTC

J gene: TRBJ2-2
V gene: TRBV7-9
clone size: once
CDR3 length: 18
D gene: TRBD1
CDR3 protein: CASSLLGAQGGNTGELFF
CDR3 DNA: TGTGCCAGCAGCTTACTAGGGGCACAGGGGGGAAACACCGGGGAGCTGTTTTTT

J gene: TRBJ1-5
V gene: TRBV28
clone size: NA
CDR3 length: 19
D gene: TRBD1
CDR3 protein: CASSSLLIPGQGDNQPQHF
CDR3 DNA: TGTGCCAGCAGTTCTCTCCTAATACCGGGACAGGGTGACAATCAGCCCCAGCATTTT

J gene: TRBJ2-3
V gene: TRBV2
clone size: NA
CDR3 length: 15
D gene: TRBD1
CDR3 protein: CASSSGTGFADTQYF
CDR3 DNA: TGTGCCAGCTCCTCCGGGACAGGGTTTGCAGATACGCAGTATTTT

J gene: TRBJ2-3
V gene: TRBV27
clone size: once
CDR3 length: 14
D gene: NA
CDR3 protein: CASQRGASTDTQYF
CDR3 DNA: TGTGCCAGCCAGAGGGGGGCTAGCACAGATACGCAGTATTTT

J gene: TRBJ2-7
V gene: TRBV15
clone size: NA
CDR3 length: 16
D gene: NA
CDR3 protein: CATSSNLPASSYEQYF
CDR3 DNA: TGTGCCACCAGCTCGAATCTCCCCGCGAGCTCCTACGAGCAGTACTTC

J gene: TRBJ2-3
V gene: TRBV7-3
clone size: NA
CDR3 length: 14
D gene: TRBD1
CDR3 protein: CASSRGQGADTQYF
CDR3 DNA: TGTGCCAGCAGCCGGGGACAGGGTGCAGATACGCAGTATTTT